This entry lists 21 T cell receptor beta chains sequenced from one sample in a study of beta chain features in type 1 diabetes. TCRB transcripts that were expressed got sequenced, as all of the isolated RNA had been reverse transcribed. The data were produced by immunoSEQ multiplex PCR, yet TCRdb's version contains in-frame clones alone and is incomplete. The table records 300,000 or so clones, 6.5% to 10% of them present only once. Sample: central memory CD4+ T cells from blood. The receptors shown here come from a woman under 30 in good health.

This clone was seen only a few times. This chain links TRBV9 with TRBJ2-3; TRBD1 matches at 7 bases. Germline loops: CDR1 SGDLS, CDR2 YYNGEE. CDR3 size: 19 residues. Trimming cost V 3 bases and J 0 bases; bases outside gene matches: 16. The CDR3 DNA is TGTGCCAGCAGCGAGGGGGCAGTGGAAGGGAGAGCTAGCACAGATACGCAGTATTTT. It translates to CASSEGAVEGRASTDTQYF.

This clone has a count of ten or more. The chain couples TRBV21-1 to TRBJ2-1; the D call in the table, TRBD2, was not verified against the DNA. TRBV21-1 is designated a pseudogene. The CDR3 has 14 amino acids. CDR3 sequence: CASSNDLAGNEQFF. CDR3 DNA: TGTGCCAGCAGCAACGATTTAGCGGGAAATGAGCAGTTCTTC.

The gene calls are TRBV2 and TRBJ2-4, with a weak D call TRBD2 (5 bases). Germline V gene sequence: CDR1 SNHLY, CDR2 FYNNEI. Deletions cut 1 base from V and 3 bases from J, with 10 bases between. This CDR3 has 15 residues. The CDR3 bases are TGTGCCAGCAGTGAAGATTCGGGGTTCAAAAACATTCAGTACTTC. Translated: CASSEDSGFKNIQYF.

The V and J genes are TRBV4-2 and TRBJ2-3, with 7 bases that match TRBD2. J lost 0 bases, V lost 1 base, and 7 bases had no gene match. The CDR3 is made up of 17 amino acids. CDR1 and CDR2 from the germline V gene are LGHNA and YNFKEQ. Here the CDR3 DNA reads TGTGCCAGCAGCCAAGTCGAAAGCGGGGCTAGCACAGATACGCAGTATTTT. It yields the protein CASSQVESGASTDTQYF.

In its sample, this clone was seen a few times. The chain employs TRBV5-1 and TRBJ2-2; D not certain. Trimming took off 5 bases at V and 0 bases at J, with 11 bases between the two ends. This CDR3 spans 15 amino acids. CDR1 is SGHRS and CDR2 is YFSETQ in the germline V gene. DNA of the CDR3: TGCGCCAGCAGGTTGAACGAAGCGAACACCGGGGAGCTGTTTTTT. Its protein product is CASRLNEANTGELFF.

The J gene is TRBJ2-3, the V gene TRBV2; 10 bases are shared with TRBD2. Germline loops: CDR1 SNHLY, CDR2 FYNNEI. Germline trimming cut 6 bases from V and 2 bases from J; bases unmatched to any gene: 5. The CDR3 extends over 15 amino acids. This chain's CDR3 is CASRNLAGVTDTQYF. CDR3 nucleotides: TGTGCCAGCAGAAATCTAGCGGGAGTCACAGATACGCAGTATTTT. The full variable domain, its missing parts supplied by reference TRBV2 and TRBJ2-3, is EPEVTQTPSHQVTQMGQEVILRCVPISNHLYFYWYRQILGQKVEFLVSFYNNEISEKSEIFDDQFSVERPDGSNFTLKIRSTKLEDSAMYFCASRNLAGVTDTQYFGPGTRLTVL.

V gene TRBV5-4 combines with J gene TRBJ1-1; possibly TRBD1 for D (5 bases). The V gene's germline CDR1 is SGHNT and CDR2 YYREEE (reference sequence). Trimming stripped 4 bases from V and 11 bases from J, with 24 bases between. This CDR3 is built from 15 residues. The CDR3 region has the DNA TGTGCCAGCAGCCCGGGGGTGACAGTGGAAAGGTCGGCTTTCTTT. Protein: CASSPGVTVERSAFF.

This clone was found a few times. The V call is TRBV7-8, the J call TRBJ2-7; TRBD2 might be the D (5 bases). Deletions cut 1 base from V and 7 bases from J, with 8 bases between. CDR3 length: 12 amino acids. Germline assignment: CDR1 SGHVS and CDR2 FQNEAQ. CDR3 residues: CASSLVEGEQYF. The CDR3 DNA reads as TGTGCCAGCAGCTTAGTTGAGGGTGAGCAGTACTTC.

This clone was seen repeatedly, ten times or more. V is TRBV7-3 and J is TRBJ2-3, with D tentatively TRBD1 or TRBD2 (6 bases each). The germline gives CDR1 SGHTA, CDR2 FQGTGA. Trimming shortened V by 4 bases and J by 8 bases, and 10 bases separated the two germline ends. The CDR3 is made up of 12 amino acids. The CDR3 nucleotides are TGTGCCAGCAGCTCAGAGGGGGGTACGCAGTATTTT. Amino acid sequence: CASSSEGGTQYF.

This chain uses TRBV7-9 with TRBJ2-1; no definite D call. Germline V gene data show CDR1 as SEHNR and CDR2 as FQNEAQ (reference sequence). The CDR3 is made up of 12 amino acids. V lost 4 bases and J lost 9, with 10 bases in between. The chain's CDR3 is CASSWGIFEQFF. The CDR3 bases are TGTGCCAGCAGCTGGGGAATTTTTGAGCAGTTCTTC. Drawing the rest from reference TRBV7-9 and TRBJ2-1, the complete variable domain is DTGVSQNPRHKITKRGQNVTFRCDPISEHNRLYWYRQTLGQGPEFLTYFQNEAQLEKSRLLSDRFSAERPKGSFSTLEIQRTEQGDSAMYLCASSWGIFEQFFGPGTRLTVL.

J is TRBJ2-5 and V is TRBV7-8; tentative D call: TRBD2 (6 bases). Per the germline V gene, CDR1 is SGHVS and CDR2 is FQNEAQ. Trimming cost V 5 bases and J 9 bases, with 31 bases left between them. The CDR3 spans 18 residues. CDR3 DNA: TGTGCCAGCAGCGCGAGTAGACTAACCGGGACTCAAGATGTGTCCCAGTACTTC. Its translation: CASSASRLTGTQDVSQYF.

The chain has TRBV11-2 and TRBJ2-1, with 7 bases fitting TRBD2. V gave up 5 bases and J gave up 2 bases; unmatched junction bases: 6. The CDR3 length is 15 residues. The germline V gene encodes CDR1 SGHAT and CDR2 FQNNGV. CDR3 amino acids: CASSPPGGPYNEQFF. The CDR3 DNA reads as TGTGCCAGCAGCCCCCCGGGGGGTCCCTACAATGAGCAGTTCTTC.

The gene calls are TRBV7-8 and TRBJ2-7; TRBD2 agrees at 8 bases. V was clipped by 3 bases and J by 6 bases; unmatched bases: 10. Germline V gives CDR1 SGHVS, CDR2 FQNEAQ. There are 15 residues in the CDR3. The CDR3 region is CASSFVPGLGSEQYF. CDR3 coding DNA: TGTGCCAGCAGCTTTGTGCCGGGACTAGGATCCGAGCAGTACTTC.

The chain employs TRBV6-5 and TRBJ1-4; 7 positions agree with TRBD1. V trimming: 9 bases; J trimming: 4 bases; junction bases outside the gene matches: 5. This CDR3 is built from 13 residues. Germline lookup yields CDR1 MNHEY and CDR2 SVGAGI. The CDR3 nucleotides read TGTGCCAGTGCGGGACAGAATAATGAAAAACTGTTTTTT. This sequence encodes CASAGQNNEKLFF.

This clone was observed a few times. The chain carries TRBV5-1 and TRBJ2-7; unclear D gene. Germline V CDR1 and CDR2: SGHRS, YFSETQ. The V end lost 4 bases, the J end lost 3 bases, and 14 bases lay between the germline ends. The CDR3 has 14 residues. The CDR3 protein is CASSPSNPNYEQYF. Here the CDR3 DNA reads TGCGCCAGCAGCCCGAGCAACCCCAACTACGAGCAGTACTTC.

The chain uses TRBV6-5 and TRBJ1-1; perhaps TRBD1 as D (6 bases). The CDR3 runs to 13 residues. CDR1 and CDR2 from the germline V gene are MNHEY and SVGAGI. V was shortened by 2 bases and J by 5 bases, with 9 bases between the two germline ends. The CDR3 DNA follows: TGTGCCAGCAGTTACGACAGGCTTACTGAAGCTTTCTTT. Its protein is CASSYDRLTEAFF.

CDR3 sequence reads: CASSHSGGSEQFF. In nucleotides, the CDR3 is TGTGCCAGCTCACACTCCGGGGGCAGTGAGCAGTTCTTC. The rearrangement uses TRBV18 and TRBJ2-1; the D call may be TRBD1 or TRBD2 (6 bases each). The germline CDR1 and CDR2 sequences are KGHSH and LQKENI. The ends were cut back, 4 bases at V and 9 bases at J, with 13 bases in the middle. The CDR3 is 13 residues long.

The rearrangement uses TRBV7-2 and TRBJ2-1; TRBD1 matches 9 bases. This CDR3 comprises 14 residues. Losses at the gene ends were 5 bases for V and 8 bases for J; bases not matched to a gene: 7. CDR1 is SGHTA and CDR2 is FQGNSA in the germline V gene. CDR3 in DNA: TGTGCCAGCAGCCCGGGACAGGGCAGCGATGAGCAGTTCTTC. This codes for CASSPGQGSDEQFF.

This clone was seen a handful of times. This chain's CDR3 is CASSPSSVARGETQYF. CDR3 nucleotide sequence: TGCGCCAGCAGCCCTAGTTCTGTGGCCAGGGGGGAGACCCAGTACTTC. This chain connects TRBV4-3 to TRBJ2-5; 7 bases map to TRBD1. The germline V gene encodes CDR1 LGHNA and CDR2 YSLEER. This CDR3 has 16 residues. The V gene end was trimmed by 4 bases and the J gene end by 5 bases; junction bases not matched to a gene: 13.

CDR3 in amino acids: CASSFELAGSPGEQYF. The CDR3 nucleotides are TGTGCCAGCAGCTTTGAACTAGCGGGATCCCCTGGCGAGCAGTACTTC. This sequence joins TRBV7-9 and TRBJ2-7; 10 bases align to TRBD2. The germline V gene has CDR1 SEHNR and CDR2 FQNEAQ (reference sequence). After removal of 3 bases from V and 6 bases from J, the junction contained 11 bases not matched to a gene. This CDR3 is built from 16 residues.

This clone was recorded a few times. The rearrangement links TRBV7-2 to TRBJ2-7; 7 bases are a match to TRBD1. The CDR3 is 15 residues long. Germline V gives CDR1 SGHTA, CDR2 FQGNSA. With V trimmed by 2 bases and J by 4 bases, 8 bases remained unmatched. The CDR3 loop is CASSLHLGGAYEQYF. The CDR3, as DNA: TGTGCCAGCAGCTTACATTTAGGGGGCGCATACGAGCAGTACTTC.